The 10 T cell receptor beta chains presented below share a single source sample, sequenced in a study of shared clonotypes between healthy human individuals. Measured with immunoSEQ multiplex PCR; TCRdb has only the in-frame clones, and not every one. The repertoire holds millions of clones, with roughly 96% as singletons. Specimen: naive CD4+ T cells sorted from blood. Described subset: CD45RA+ positively selected. The receptors here all came from a man aged 18 to 29 in good health.

The chain joins TRBV5-1 to TRBJ2-3, with TRBD2 as a possible D gene (5 bases). The germline V and J ends were trimmed by 6 bases and 2 bases, with 16 bases remaining between them. There are 15 residues in the CDR3. Germline V gene sequence: CDR1 SGHRS, CDR2 YFSETQ. CDR3: CASNSLNGVTDTQYF. The CDR3 region has the DNA TGCGCCAGCAACTCCCTTAACGGGGTCACAGATACGCAGTATTTT.

Written as DNA, the CDR3 is TGTGCCAGCAGTGAAGCGCAATTGGCTAGCGGGAACAATGAGCAGTTCTTC. This sequence encodes CASSEAQLASGNNEQFF. The V and J genes are TRBV2 and TRBJ2-1; 9 bases line up with TRBD2. The CDR3 totals 17 residues. In germline, CDR1 is SNHLY, CDR2 FYNNEI. Unmatched junction bases numbered 8, after V lost 0 bases and J lost 5 bases.

The V and J genes are TRBV2 and TRBJ1-6; D is ambiguous. From germline, CDR1 is SNHLY and CDR2 FYNNEI. V gave up 6 bases and J gave up 1 base, with 13 bases separating them. The CDR3 loop spans 16 amino acids. The CDR3 reads CASRDQPASYNSPLHF. CDR3 DNA sequence: TGTGCCAGCAGGGACCAGCCGGCGTCCTATAATTCACCCCTCCACTTT.

The rearrangement links TRBV5-6 to TRBJ1-5; a possible D gene is TRBD1 (5 bases). The CDR3 contains 14 residues. Germline assignment: CDR1 SGHDT and CDR2 YYEEEE. Trimming removed 2 bases from V and 5 bases from J, with 11 bases in between. The CDR3 reads CASSFQRGDQPQHF. The CDR3 coding sequence is TGTGCCAGCAGCTTTCAGAGAGGGGATCAGCCCCAGCATTTT.

This chain joins TRBV10-1 and TRBJ2-7, with D hard to call. The V gene's germline CDR1 is WNHNN and CDR2 SYGVQD (reference sequence). CDR3 size: 12 residues. V lost 5 bases to trimming and J lost 2 bases, with 7 bases between them. The CDR3 DNA reads as TGCGCCAGCAGTAACACAGCCTACGAGCAGTACTTC. Its translation is CASSNTAYEQYF.

The rearrangement uses TRBV5-1 and TRBJ2-7; the D gene is possibly TRBD1 (6 bases). With 4 bases removed from V and 5 bases from J, the gap between germline ends came to 19 bases. The CDR3 sequence is 15 residues long. CDR1 and CDR2 from the germline V gene are SGHRS and YFSETQ. The CDR3 spells CASSLTGKDLNEQYF. CDR3 DNA sequence: TGCGCCAGCAGCCTTACAGGGAAGGATCTCAACGAGCAGTACTTC. The whole variable domain, remainder taken from reference TRBV5-1 and TRBJ2-7, is KAGVTQTPRYLIKTRGQQVTLSCSPISGHRSVSWYQQTPGQGLQFLFEYFSETQRNKGNFPGRFSGRQFSNSRSEMNVSTLELGDSALYLCASSLTGKDLNEQYFGPGTRLTVT.

Regarding this clone: This sample also contains other DNA sequences that code for the same CDR3. The chain uses TRBV5-1 and TRBJ2-2, with TRBD1 matching 7 bases. V trimming: 4 bases; J trimming: 4 bases; junction bases outside the gene matches: 4. Germline V gene sequence: CDR1 SGHRS, CDR2 YFSETQ. This CDR3 is 14 amino acids long. CDR3 nucleotides: TGCGCCAGCAGCGGGGGACAGCCCACCGGGGAGCTGTTTTTT. Its protein is CASSGGQPTGELFF.

Concerning this clone itself: At the DNA level, this CDR3 is encoded by other sequences in the same sample as well. The chain joins TRBV5-1 to TRBJ1-5; D call uncertain. Deletions cut 4 bases from V and 3 bases from J, with 11 bases between. The CDR3 is 14 amino acids. Germline V gene lookup returns CDR1 SGHRS and CDR2 YFSETQ. The CDR3 loop is CASSPTGSNQPQHF. The CDR3 region has the DNA TGCGCCAGCAGCCCGACGGGTTCCAATCAGCCCCAGCATTTT.

The chain has TRBV10-3 and TRBJ1-3; D is possibly TRBD1 (5 bases). V lost 0 bases to trimming and J lost 3 bases, with 9 bases between them. The CDR3 totals 15 residues. Germline V gene data show CDR1 as ENHRY and CDR2 as SYGVKD. The DNA for the CDR3 is TGTGCCATCAGTGAGTCGGTGCAGGGTGGAAACACCATATATTTT. Translation: CAISESVQGGNTIYF.

V usage is TRBV4-1 and J usage is TRBJ2-3, with D perhaps TRBD1 (6 bases). V lost 3 bases and J 4 bases, leaving 14 bases between the germline ends. Per germline, CDR1 MGHRA and CDR2 YSYEKL. This CDR3 spans 15 amino acids. CDR3 loop: CASSHEGGTADTQYF. CDR3 in DNA: TGCGCCAGCAGCCATGAAGGGGGTACGGCAGATACGCAGTATTTT.